One and the same sample provided the 17 T cell receptor beta chains below, sequenced in a study of blood T cell repertoires in COVID-19 (dated by TCRdb to 2020 to 2021). The library came from the immunoSEQ multiplex PCR assay. TCRdb took over this immuneACCESS table, retaining in-frame rearrangements with V and J assigned. Such tables are incomplete; in checked studies, under half of the missing clones stem from an unresolved V gene, and the remainder is unexplained. Counted in this sample were a few hundred thousand clones; more than 75% of them appeared once. The ten largest clones represent roughly 2% of the sample. Material: PBMCs or T cells enriched from blood (not recorded which). Receptors originate from a man aged 40-49 years in a cohort exposed to, infected with or recovered from COVID-19 (not recorded which).

This chain uses TRBV7-9 with TRBJ2-1; 13 bases fit TRBD2. CDR1 is SEHNR, CDR2 FQNEAQ, per germline (reference sequence). Losses at the gene ends were 7 bases for V and 7 bases for J; bases not matched to a gene: 4. There are 14 residues in the CDR3. The CDR3 DNA follows: TGTGCCAGCACGACTAGCGGGAGGTCTAATGAGCAGTTCTTC. It specifies CASTTSGRSNEQFF.

This chain links TRBV11-3 with TRBJ2-1; TRBD1 might be the D (6 bases). V gave up 0 bases and J gave up 2 bases, with 11 bases separating them. This CDR3 has 16 residues. CDR1 is SGHNT, CDR2 YENEEA, per germline. The CDR3 DNA reads TGTGCCAGCAGCTTAGAAGGGGGAGACCCCTACAATGAGCAGTTCTTC. This translates into CASSLEGGDPYNEQFF.

The rearrangement joins TRBV9 to TRBJ2-5; D unclear. This CDR3 contains 15 residues. V was pared by 2 bases and J by 1 base, with 12 bases between. Germline V gene data show CDR1 as SGDLS and CDR2 as YYNGEE. CDR3 DNA: TGTGCCAGCAGCGTCCACTTGGCGGCCCAAGAGACCCAGTACTTC. Its protein product is CASSVHLAAQETQYF.

The rearrangement joins TRBV18 to TRBJ2-5; 10 bases map to TRBD2. The junction had 6 bases not matched to a gene; V was cut back by 3 bases and J by 5 bases. The CDR3 runs 15 residues. CDR1 is KGHSH, CDR2 LQKENI, per germline. The CDR3 sequence: CASSPPSGSDETQYF. CDR3 DNA: TGTGCCAGCTCACCTCCTAGCGGGAGCGACGAGACCCAGTACTTC.

This clone showed up just a few times. Sequence at one end of the junction differs from germline and may be a read error. CDR3 in amino acids: CASSLGGKQPQHF. The CDR3 region has the DNA TGTGCCAGCAGCTTAGGTGGCAAGCAGCCCCAGCATTTT. The chain employs TRBV7-8 and TRBJ1-5; no definite D call. Germline-derived CDR1 and CDR2 are SGHVS and FQNEAQ. The CDR3 has 13 residues.

The V and J genes are TRBV28 and TRBJ1-2; 8 positions agree with TRBD1. This CDR3 has 14 residues. Germline values: CDR1 MDHEN, CDR2 SYDVKM. Unmatched junction bases numbered 7, after V lost 6 bases and J lost 4 bases. As DNA, the CDR3 is TGTGCCAGCAGCCCTGGACAGGGCTTCTATGGCTACACCTTC. Protein sequence: CASSPGQGFYGYTF.

The J gene is TRBJ1-6, the V gene TRBV6-5; D perhaps matches TRBD1 (5 bases). V dropped 6 bases and J dropped 3 bases, with 6 bases sitting between them. The CDR3 sequence is 13 residues long. Germline V gives CDR1 MNHEY, CDR2 SVGAGI. CDR3 sequence reads: CASRTDYNSPLHF. CDR3 sequence (DNA): TGTGCCAGCAGGACAGACTATAATTCACCCCTCCACTTT.

This clone occurred a few times. Here the CDR3 DNA reads TGTGCCAGCAGCCCCTGGGGACAATACGGAAACACCATATATTTT. Its translation: CASSPWGQYGNTIYF. The V and J genes are TRBV5-6 and TRBJ1-3; perhaps TRBD1 as D (6 bases). This CDR3 is 15 amino acids long. The V gene lost 4 bases and the J gene lost 4 bases, with 15 bases spanning the gap. Per the germline V gene, CDR1 is SGHDT and CDR2 is YYEEEE. Filled out from reference TRBV5-6 and TRBJ1-3, the complete variable domain reads DAGVTQSPTHLIKTRGQQVTLRCSPKSGHDTVSWYQQALGQGPQFIFQYYEEEERQRGNFPDRFSGHQFPNYSSELNVNALLLGDSALYLCASSPWGQYGNTIYFGEGSWLTVV.

The chain carries TRBV11-3 and TRBJ2-7, with 7 bases fitting TRBD1. The CDR3 contains 13 residues. V was clipped by 5 bases and J by 4 bases; unmatched bases: 5. Germline values: CDR1 SGHNT, CDR2 YENEEA. CDR3 DNA sequence: TGTGCCAGCAGCGCTACAGGGGAATACGAGCAGTACTTC. Protein: CASSATGEYEQYF.

In this sample, this clone turned up once. The J gene is TRBJ1-2, the V gene TRBV5-1; the D is unclear. The CDR3 is made up of 13 amino acids. Germline V CDR1 and CDR2: SGHRS, YFSETQ. Between the trimmed V and J ends, which lost 4 bases and 3 bases, there was a span of 10 bases. This CDR3 is CASSATGYYGYTF. In nucleotides, the CDR3 is TGCGCCAGCAGCGCAACGGGTTACTATGGCTACACCTTC.

V gene TRBV19 combines with J gene TRBJ2-1; 14 nucleotides align to TRBD2. Trimming took 3 bases from V and 5 from J; bases not matched to a gene: 9. The CDR3 spans 18 residues. Looked up from germline, CDR1 is LNHDA and CDR2 is SQIVND (reference sequence). CDR3 sequence: CASSIVRGGLAGDNEQFF. The DNA for the CDR3 is TGTGCCAGTAGTATTGTACGGGGGGGACTAGCGGGAGACAATGAGCAGTTCTTC.

The chain uses TRBV9 and TRBJ2-1; TRBD1 matches 7 bases. The CDR3 has 15 residues. Germline CDR1 reads SGDLS; CDR2 reads YYNGEE. The trim removed 1 base at V and 0 bases at J, leaving 1 base unmatched. This CDR3 is CASSVNRGSYNEQFF. The CDR3 DNA sequence: TGTGCCAGCAGCGTAAACAGGGGCTCCTACAATGAGCAGTTCTTC.

The gene calls are TRBV5-1 and TRBJ2-3; 9 nucleotides agree with TRBD1. V gave up 4 bases and J gave up 7 bases; unmatched junction bases: 10. This CDR3 contains 15 residues. Germline V gene data show CDR1 as SGHRS and CDR2 as YFSETQ. Here the CDR3 DNA reads TGCGCCAGCAGCGCCTTGGACAGGGGCACGAATACGCAGTATTTT. The encoded protein is CASSALDRGTNTQYF. Supplemented by reference TRBV5-1 and TRBJ2-3, the full variable domain reads KAGVTQTPRYLIKTRGQQVTLSCSPISGHRSVSWYQQTPGQGLQFLFEYFSETQRNKGNFPGRFSGRQFSNSRSEMNVSTLELGDSALYLCASSALDRGTNTQYFGPGTRLTVL.

The CDR3 region is CASSEAREREGYTF. For the CDR3, the DNA is TGTGCCAGCAGTGAAGCGAGGGAACGAGAAGGCTACACCTTC. This chain uses TRBV6-1 with TRBJ1-2, with unresolved D. The ends were cut back, 0 bases at V and 8 bases at J, with 13 bases in the middle. Germline V gives CDR1 MNHNS, CDR2 SASEGT. This CDR3 has 14 residues.

The V gene is TRBV18, the J gene TRBJ1-5, with D possibly being TRBD1 (5 bases). With 1 base removed from V and 4 bases from J, the gap between germline ends came to 14 bases. The germline V gene has CDR1 KGHSH and CDR2 LQKENI. The CDR3 is 16 amino acids. For the CDR3, the DNA is TGTGCCAGCTCACCACAGTCGGGACGGGGGAATCAGCCCCAGCATTTT. Encoded protein: CASSPQSGRGNQPQHF.

This chain connects TRBV28 to TRBJ1-2; 12 bases match TRBD1. Germline V gene sequence: CDR1 MDHEN, CDR2 SYDVKM. The CDR3 covers 17 residues. V was clipped by 8 bases and J by 4 bases; unmatched bases: 14. The CDR3 reads CASGFPGQGAGVYGYTF. CDR3 nucleotides: TGTGCCAGCGGATTCCCGGGACAGGGGGCGGGCGTCTATGGCTACACCTTC.

V is TRBV5-1 and J is TRBJ1-1; D gene uncertain. This CDR3 is built from 13 residues. CDR1 and CDR2 from the germline V gene are SGHRS and YFSETQ. V was clipped by 4 bases and J by 0 bases, with 7 bases between them. Here the CDR3 reads CASSKDMNTEAFF. DNA of the CDR3: TGCGCCAGCAGCAAAGACATGAACACTGAAGCTTTCTTT.